One and the same sample provided the 25 T cell receptor beta chains below, sequenced in a study of blood T cells in healthy people across ages (dated by TCRdb to about 2015). The method behind the library was 5' RACE. The data were produced on an Illumina HiSeq 2500. A second PCR of roughly 6 to 11 cycles was run with a J-beta primer mix and a sample-barcoded 5' primer. In TCRdb, the public reads were trimmed at Q25 with fastp and aligned with MiXCR, with productive beta chains retained. Records with the same CDR3 protein are collapsed into one entry carrying the most frequent genes and DNA. This sample comprises nearly 800,000 distinct CDR3 sequences, around three fifths of them detected only once. The biggest ten clones account for roughly 25% of the sample. Sequencing was performed on blood. These receptors were taken from a man aged 35 to 55 in good health.

V and J are TRBV27 and TRBJ2-7, with D unresolved. The CDR3 runs to 12 residues. The germline CDR1 and CDR2 sequences are MNHEY and SMNVEV (reference sequence). V shed 7 bases and J shed 3 bases, with 10 bases lying between them. CDR3 sequence: CASKGWDYEQYF. Here the CDR3 DNA reads TGTGCCAGCAAGGGCTGGGACTACGAGCAGTACTTC.

This rearrangement joins TRBV12-3 or TRBV12-4 to TRBJ2-5; D possibly corresponds to TRBD1 (6 bases). V gave up 3 bases and J gave up 1 base, with 18 bases separating them. This CDR3 has 17 amino acids. The DNA of the CDR3 is TGTGCCAGCAGTTTGACCCGGACAGAGGGGATCCAAGAGACCCAGTACTTC. Translation gives CASSLTRTEGIQETQYF.

The rearrangement uses TRBV7-9 and TRBJ2-1; 11 nucleotides align to TRBD2. The CDR3 has 14 amino acids. V was pared by 5 bases and J by 9 bases, with 6 bases of the junction left unmatched. Germline V lookup: CDR1 SEHNR, CDR2 FQNEAQ (reference sequence). CDR3 amino acids: CASSVTSGISEQFF. The CDR3 DNA reads TGTGCCAGCAGCGTGACTAGCGGGATAAGTGAGCAGTTCTTC.

V gene TRBV4-1 combines with J gene TRBJ2-5; possible D gene TRBD2, 6 bases. Germline assignment: CDR1 MGHRA and CDR2 YSYEKL. Trimming removed 0 bases from V and 5 bases from J, with 13 bases in between. This CDR3 has 15 residues. This CDR3 is CASSQDRGISETQYF. DNA of the CDR3: TGCGCCAGCAGCCAAGATCGGGGGATTTCGGAGACCCAGTACTTC.

The chain recombines TRBV20-1 with TRBJ1-5, with D possibly TRBD1 on 5 matching bases. Trimming took off 4 bases at V and 2 bases at J, with 12 bases between the two ends. In germline, CDR1 is DFQATT, CDR2 SNEGSKA (reference sequence). The CDR3 extends over 14 amino acids. CDR3 bases: TGCAGTGCTACACCGGACACTGGCAATCAGCCCCAGCATTTT. Its translation: CSATPDTGNQPQHF.

In this sample, this clonotype turned up a few times. The gene calls are TRBV4-1 and TRBJ2-3; tentatively, D is TRBD2 (6 bases). From germline, CDR1 is MGHRA and CDR2 YSYEKL. V lost 0 bases and J lost 2, with 15 bases in between. The CDR3 length is 17 residues. Here the CDR3 reads CASSQDSVAASTDTQYF. CDR3 in DNA: TGCGCCAGCAGCCAAGATTCGGTAGCGGCATCCACAGATACGCAGTATTTT.

This clonotype was counted only a few times. This rearrangement joins TRBV4-3 to TRBJ2-7, with 8 bases that match TRBD1. Germline-derived CDR1 and CDR2 are LGHNA and YSLEER. J was trimmed by 1 base and V by 3 bases; bases with no gene match: 8. The CDR3 spans 16 residues. The CDR3 bases are TGCGCCAGCAGCCACCGTACCGGGACAGGTTCCTACGAGCAGTACTTC. This gives the protein CASSHRTGTGSYEQYF.

This clonotype was counted a few times. The chain links TRBV11-2 to TRBJ2-3; D is unclear. Trimming shortened V by 4 bases and J by 8 bases, and 10 bases separated the two germline ends. Germline V lookup: CDR1 SGHAT, CDR2 FQNNGV. This CDR3 contains 12 residues. The CDR3 coding sequence is TGTGCCAGCAGCTCCCGGATTGTTACGCAGTATTTT. Amino acid sequence: CASSSRIVTQYF.

V is TRBV7-3 and J is TRBJ2-3, with a tentative D call TRBD1 (6 bases). CDR3 length equals 16 residues. Germline CDR1 is SGHTA and CDR2 is FQGTGA. Trimming removed 2 bases from V and 0 bases from J, with 12 bases in between. The CDR3 loop reads CASSLQSGTSTDTQYF. CDR3 sequence (DNA): TGTGCCAGCAGCTTACAATCCGGGACAAGCACAGATACGCAGTATTTT.

The chain has TRBV25-1 and TRBJ1-2; D unclear. The CDR3 has 14 amino acids. V lost 3 bases and J 5 bases, leaving 13 bases between the germline ends. The germline gives CDR1 MGHDK, CDR2 SYGVNS. For the CDR3, the DNA is TGTGCCAGCAGTGATTCCCGATATAAATATGGCTACACCTTC. Protein: CASSDSRYKYGYTF.

The rearrangement uses TRBV6-6 and TRBJ1-2, with D possibly TRBD1 on 6 matching bases. There are 17 residues in the CDR3. V shed 0 bases and J shed 8 bases, with 22 bases lying between them. The V gene's germline CDR1 is MNHNY and CDR2 SVGAGI (reference sequence). In DNA, the CDR3 is TGTGCCAGCAGTTACTCTAATTTTTACAGGGACTTAGGGGGCTACACCTTC. Translation gives CASSYSNFYRDLGGYTF.

This sequence joins TRBV20-1 and TRBJ2-7, with 9 bases matching TRBD1. Germline assignment: CDR1 DFQATT and CDR2 SNEGSKA (reference sequence). Losses at the gene ends were 4 bases for V and 3 bases for J; bases not matched to a gene: 19. This CDR3 spans 18 amino acids. This chain's CDR3 is CSAKGLLLTGGLGYEQYF. The CDR3 DNA reads as TGCAGTGCTAAGGGGCTCCTCCTGACAGGGGGATTGGGCTACGAGCAGTACTTC.

The CDR3 loop reads CASSSPGQGALLGIETQYF. DNA for the CDR3: TGTGCCAGCAGTTCCCCGGGACAGGGGGCCCTCTTGGGGATCGAGACCCAGTACTTC. The chain joins TRBV28 to TRBJ2-7; 12 nucleotides line up with TRBD1. The closer fit of TRBJ2-5 to the DNA end suggests the J call may be wrong. Germline V gene sequence: CDR1 MDHEN, CDR2 SYDVKM. The CDR3 runs 19 residues.

The chain is built from TRBV2 and TRBJ1-2, with 7 bases identical to TRBD1. Germline V lookup: CDR1 SNHLY, CDR2 FYNNEI. This CDR3 has 12 residues. V shed 6 bases, J shed 8 bases, and the junction held 6 bases outside the gene matches. The CDR3 protein is CASSKTGRGYTF. The CDR3 bases are TGTGCCAGCAGCAAGACAGGGAGGGGCTACACCTTC.

In this sample, this clonotype turned up a few times. The genes are TRBV12-3 or TRBV12-4 and TRBJ2-4; 7 bases agree with TRBD1. The better agreement between TRBJ2-5 and the DNA end casts doubt on the J call. This CDR3 is 14 amino acids long. Written as DNA, the CDR3 is TGTGCCAGCAGTCAACGACAGGGCGGGGAGACCCAGTACTTC. As protein: CASSQRQGGETQYF.

The J gene is TRBJ2-7, the V gene TRBV11-2; no definite D call. The end of the DNA fits TRBJ2-5 better, so the J call may be wrong. CDR1 and CDR2 (germline): SGHAT, FQNNGV. The CDR3 has 15 amino acids. The CDR3 spells CASSLIDGRGETQYF. In DNA, the CDR3 is TGTGCCAGCAGCTTAATCGACGGAAGAGGAGAGACCCAGTACTTC.

The gene calls are TRBV7-3 and TRBJ2-7, with TRBD2 identical over 7 bases. Matching the DNA end better, TRBJ2-5 makes the J call doubtful. This CDR3 is 13 amino acids long. Germline loops: CDR1 SGHTA, CDR2 FQGTGA. The DNA of the CDR3 is TGTGCCAGCAGCATTGGGGAGGGCGCGACCCAGTACTTC. This translates into CASSIGEGATQYF.

The chain has TRBV10-3 and TRBJ2-1; D gene ambiguous. The J call may be incorrect, as the DNA end agrees better with TRBJ2-7. The CDR3 consists of 14 residues. Germline loops: CDR1 ENHRY, CDR2 SYGVKD. The CDR3 is CAIRAAGTNNEQYF. The CDR3 coding sequence is TGTGCCATCAGGGCGGCAGGAACTAACAATGAGCAGTACTTC.

The J gene is TRBJ2-7, the V gene TRBV20-1, with 9 bases matching TRBD1. Germline CDR1 is DFQATT and CDR2 is SNEGSKA (reference sequence). J lost 5 bases, V lost 3 bases, and 17 bases had no gene match. This CDR3 contains 17 residues. CDR3 DNA sequence: TGCAGTGCTAGGGACGCCCACACAGGGGGCTTACTCGACGAGCAGTACTTC. Protein: CSARDAHTGGLLDEQYF.

V is TRBV4-1 and J is TRBJ2-7, with D perhaps being TRBD1 or TRBD2 (5 bases each). This CDR3 spans 18 amino acids. Germline CDR1 MGHRA, CDR2 YSYEKL. V lost 1 base to trimming and J lost 3 bases, with 22 bases between them. The CDR3 reads CASSQAGTAYRADYEQYF. The DNA of the CDR3 is TGCGCCAGCAGCCAAGCTGGGACGGCCTATAGGGCCGACTACGAGCAGTACTTC.

This clonotype came up once. The chain recombines TRBV4-1 with TRBJ2-3; D gene ambiguous. The CDR3 sequence is 16 residues long. The germline V gene encodes CDR1 MGHRA and CDR2 YSYEKL. Between the trimmed V and J ends, which lost 0 bases and 4 bases, there was a span of 14 bases. The CDR3 loop reads CASSQDRSWSSDTQYF. The CDR3 coding sequence is TGCGCCAGCAGCCAAGATCGGAGCTGGTCTTCAGATACGCAGTATTTT.

The gene calls are TRBV7-2 and TRBJ2-1, with 9 bases that match TRBD2. CDR1 and CDR2 (germline): SGHTA, FQGNSA. This CDR3 is 14 amino acids long. The V and J ends lost 5 bases and 5 bases, in that order; junction bases with no gene match: 4. The CDR3 region has the DNA TGTGCCAGCAGCATTGGCGGGGGGGACAATGAGCAGTTCTTC. It translates to CASSIGGGDNEQFF.

This clonotype was detected a few times. The chain combines TRBV7-3 with TRBJ2-7; D is undetermined. The CDR3 sequence is 12 residues long. The V end lost 1 base, the J end lost 3 bases, and 4 bases lay between the germline ends. CDR1 is SGHTA and CDR2 is FQGTGA in the germline V gene. The DNA for the CDR3 is TGTGCCAGCAGCTTAAGGTTCTACGAGCAGTACTTC. Amino acid sequence: CASSLRFYEQYF.

This chain connects TRBV6-5 to TRBJ2-5; D could derive from TRBD1 or TRBD2 (5 bases each). V was trimmed by 3 bases and J by 7 bases, leaving 21 bases between them. The CDR3 is 16 amino acids. Germline V CDR1 and CDR2: MNHEY, SVGAGI. CDR3 sequence: CASSYSLKGTRGTQYF. DNA for the CDR3: TGTGCCAGCAGTTATTCCCTAAAGGGAACGAGGGGGACCCAGTACTTC.

This chain links TRBV12-3 or TRBV12-4 with TRBJ2-7, with 7 bases fitting TRBD1. The ends lost 5 bases at V and 5 bases at J; junction bases unmatched: 6. This CDR3 has 13 residues. Here the CDR3 DNA reads TGTGCCAGCAGTGAAAGACAGGGTAACGAGCAGTACTTC. It codes for CASSERQGNEQYF.